This T cell receptor beta chain appears in the sequencing data of a study of OX40 agonist ivuxolimab in advanced cancers. Broader study findings: Relative to CD4+, CD8+ T cells held more expanded clones on average. Patients who responded partially at 0.1-3.0 mg/kg showed clonal expansion ranking among the lowest.

The study sampled blood at baseline, cycle 4 day 1, and cycle 7 day 1. The V gene lost 0 bases and the J gene lost 8 bases, with 8 bases spanning the gap. Per germline, CDR1 MNHEY and CDR2 SVGAGI. This CDR3 comprises 13 residues. With respect to this clone: Its target is unknown.

The table came from immunoSEQ multiplex PCR; TCRdb's copy has only in-frame clones and leaves some out. The sample yields tens of thousands of clones, 79% seen once. The sequencing used CD4+ or CD8+ T cells sorted from blood, collected in a trial of the OX40 agonist ivuxolimab. The V call is TRBV6-5, the J call TRBJ2-1; D remains ambiguous. The TCR was taken from an adult with an advanced solid tumor such as melanoma, head and neck, liver or kidney cancer. The CDR3 spells CASSYSRDDEQFF. The CDR3 DNA reads TGTGCCAGCAGTTACTCGAGAGATGATGAGCAGTTCTTC.